This T cell receptor (beta chain) stems from a study of T cells in localized non-small cell lung cancer. Notes on the study in general: Of the top 100 tumor clones, median around 50 were in adjacent lung, 25 to 30 among its top 100.

On this clone itself: Its antigen remains unidentified.

Measured with immunoSEQ multiplex PCR; TCRdb has only the in-frame clones, and not every one. Among about 33,000 clones, roughly 90% were seen once, and the ten largest hold around 3.9%. The germline CDR1 and CDR2 sequences are SGHVS and FNYEAQ. Trimming took off 1 base at V and 3 bases at J, with 8 bases between the two ends. The CDR3 covers 14 residues. This clonotype was sampled from a man aged 40 to 70 with stage I lung adenocarcinoma. The specimen comprised peripheral blood, sampled before any cancer treatment. J is TRBJ2-3 and V is TRBV7-6, with D uncertain. CDR3 nucleotide sequence: TGTGCCAGCAGCTTAGGACTGTGGACAGATACGCAGTATTTT. This translates into CASSLGLWTDTQYF.